These T cell receptor beta chains were read from a single sample in a study of blood T cell repertoires in COVID-19. Some clones are missing from TCRdb's copy, which holds only in-frame ones; the method was immunoSEQ multiplex PCR. The sample holds roughly 240,000 clones, roughly 82% seen once. The sample was peripheral blood. The receptors derive from a man aged 40-49 years who had recovered from COVID-19. Both conserved end residues are part of each CDR3. A D gene is named only where the DNA matches it firmly. Size tells how often a clone was seen (once, few, many) or the class of an expanded clone, and some rows leave it out.

j_call cdr3_length d_call clone_size v_call cdr3_aa cdr3_nt
TRBJ1-3 14 TRBD1 NA TRBV2 CASDREKSGNTIYF TGTGCCAGCGACAGGGAGAAATCTGGAAACACCATATATTTT
TRBJ2-1 13 TRBD1 NA TRBV11-3 CASSLAGRDRRFF TGTGCCAGCAGCTTAGCCGGCCGGGACAGACGGTTCTTC
TRBJ1-4 16 TRBD1 once TRBV6-2/TRBV6-3 CASSLGRQGANEKLFF TGTGCCAGCAGTCTTGGTCGACAGGGGGCGAATGAAAAACTGTTTTTT
TRBJ2-3 16 TRBD2 NA TRBV7-6 CASSYTSGVGTDTQYF TGTGCCAGCAGCTACACTAGCGGGGTCGGCACAGATACGCAGTATTTT
TRBJ2-7 16 TRBD2 NA TRBV12-5 CASGLGAGGPTYEQYF TGTGCTAGTGGTTTGGGAGCGGGAGGGCCGACCTACGAGCAGTACTTC
TRBJ2-3 14 TRBD2 NA TRBV19 CASRTGLASDTQYF TGTGCCAGTAGGACAGGACTAGCATCGGATACGCAGTATTTT
TRBJ1-4 15 TRBD1 NA TRBV19 CASTDRGATNEKLFF TGTGCCAGTACCGACAGGGGGGCAACTAATGAAAAACTGTTTTTT
TRBJ2-2 15 TRBD1 few TRBV24-1 CATSEGTGGTGELFF TGTGCCACCAGTGAGGGGACAGGGGGCACCGGGGAGCTGTTTTTT
TRBJ1-5 17 NA NA TRBV6-2/TRBV6-3 CASSYPSGRVMDQPQHF TGTGCCAGCAGTTACCCGTCGGGCAGGGTAATGGATCAGCCCCAGCATTTT
TRBJ1-4 11 NA NA TRBV10-3 CAGGDREKLFF TGTGCCGGAGGGGACCGCGAAAAACTGTTTTTT
TRBJ1-1 12 NA NA TRBV6-2/TRBV6-3 CASSALGTEAFF TGTGCCAGCAGTGCTCTCGGGACTGAAGCTTTCTTT
TRBJ2-1 14 TRBD2 once TRBV5-6 CASSLAGGPSEQFF TGTGCCAGCAGCTTAGCGGGAGGGCCGTCCGAGCAGTTCTTC
TRBJ2-1 13 NA NA TRBV9 CASSDSRDNEQFF TGTGCCAGCAGCGACTCAAGAGACAATGAGCAGTTCTTC
TRBJ2-4 14 NA NA TRBV27 CASSFAGVENIQYF TGTGCCAGCAGTTTTGCAGGGGTTGAGAACATTCAGTACTTC
TRBJ2-3 16 TRBD2 NA TRBV13 CASSLLLAGSTDTQYF TGTGCCAGCAGCTTATTACTAGCGGGGTCCACAGATACGCAGTATTTT
TRBJ2-1 14 TRBD1 NA TRBV10-3 CAITPGQGYNEQFF TGTGCCATCACTCCGGGACAGGGATACAATGAGCAGTTCTTC